This entry lists 28 T cell receptor beta chains sequenced from one sample in a study of Tregs in tolerant kidney transplant recipients. Related graft donors supplied nonmyeloablative bone marrow transplants, and mixed chimerism was transient. Sequenced by immunoSEQ multiplex PCR; TCRdb stores in-frame clones only, minus some. The sample is made up of 2,500 or so clones, and the top ten hold 40% to 50% of it. Sample: CD8+ T cells from blood (PBMCs), taken 6 months after the transplant. These receptors all come from a human patient who received a combined kidney and bone marrow transplant. A subset of T cells may come from the graft donor.

As to this clone: The missing CDR3 end, 3 residues past where the read stops, is filled in from the germline J gene. This rearrangement joins TRBV5-4 to TRBJ2-3; D uncertain. Germline V lookup: CDR1 SGHNT, CDR2 YYREEE (reference sequence). This CDR3 spans 13 amino acids. The ends were cut back, 4 bases at V and 5 bases at J, with 11 bases in the middle. CDR3 residues: CASSTRLGDTQYF. Incomplete CDR3 DNA: TGTGCCAGCAGCACCCGACTGGGAGATACG. Drawing the rest from reference TRBV5-4 and TRBJ2-3, the complete variable domain is ETGVTQSPTHLIKTRGQQVTLRCSSQSGHNTVSWYQQALGQGPQFIFQYYREEENGRGNFPPRFSGLQFPNYSSELNVNALELDDSALYLCASSTRLGDTQYFGPGTRLTVL.

In regard to this clone: The CDR3 end falls 3 residues outside the read, so it is completed with the germline J gene. Other DNA sequences in the sample encode the same CDR3. The chain couples TRBV30 to TRBJ1-6; D gene ambiguous. CDR1 GTSNPN and CDR2 SVGIG come from the germline V gene (reference sequence). CDR3 length equals 14 residues. The CDR3 DNA, read in part, is TGTGCCTGGAGTGTAACTGGTAGTCGTTCGCCC. It specifies CAWSVTGSRSP. The whole CDR3 region reads CAWSVTGSRSPLHF.

CDR3 region: CASSQVQGVNTEAFF. The sequenced CDR3 bases are TGCGCCAGCAGCCAAGTACAGGGAGTGAACACTGAA. This chain connects TRBV4-1 to TRBJ1-1; D may be TRBD1 (6 bases). The read falls 3 residues short of the CDR3 end, and the missing part is taken from the germline J gene. The length of the CDR3 is 15 residues. Germline V lookup: CDR1 MGHRA, CDR2 YSYEKL. Trimming pared 1 base from V and 0 bases from J, leaving 9 bases between.

A word on this clone: Coverage ceases 3 residues before the CDR3 finishes, and the germline J gene fills in the end. This chain joins TRBV19 and TRBJ1-1, with D tentatively TRBD1 (6 bases). Trimming left V 7 bases short and J 0 bases short, with 12 bases between. The CDR3 length is 14 residues. Germline V gives CDR1 LNHDA, CDR2 SQIVND (reference sequence). CDR3 DNA, as far as it was read: TGTGCCAGTACTTACGGGACATTGAACACTGAA. Residues: CASTYGTLNTE. The whole CDR3 protein is CASTYGTLNTEAFF.

Worth noting for this clone: Coverage ceases 3 residues before the CDR3 finishes, and the germline J gene fills in the end. The gene calls are TRBV19 and TRBJ2-1, with 7 bases identical to TRBD2. Trimming removed 7 bases from V and 7 bases from J; junction bases left unmatched: 10. CDR1 LNHDA and CDR2 SQIVND come from the germline V gene (reference sequence). CDR3 length: 14 amino acids. The sequenced CDR3 bases are TGTGCCAGTACTAGCGGTATCGGTTTGAATGAG. Translating gives CASTSGIGLNE. The CDR3 reads in full as CASTSGIGLNEQFF.

The CDR3 DNA, read in part, is TGTGCCAGCAGCTCCCCAGGGGGGACTGAA. It yields the protein CASSSPGGTE. The entire CDR3 sequence reads CASSSPGGTEAFF. The gene calls are TRBV7-9 and TRBJ1-1, with 7 bases that match TRBD1. The read is 3 residues too short to cover the CDR3 end, so that end is filled in from the germline J gene. Germline assignment: CDR1 SEHNR and CDR2 FQNEAQ (reference sequence). The CDR3 consists of 13 residues. Trimming at V came to 4 bases and at J to 5 bases, leaving 4 bases not matched to a gene.

In terms of frequency, this clone is medium-sized (0.01 to 0.1%). With the read ending 3 residues before the CDR3 end, the germline J gene is used to fill in that end. V is TRBV20-1 and J is TRBJ2-5; maybe TRBD2 (6 bases). V lost 1 base and J lost 2, with 11 bases in between. This CDR3 has 14 residues. Germline V gene sequence: CDR1 DFQATT, CDR2 SNEGSKA (reference sequence). CDR3 DNA, as far as it was read: TGCAGTGCTAGAGGGGGGGACTCTCAAGAGACC. Translation gives CSARGGDSQET. The full-length CDR3 reads as CSARGGDSQETQYF.

Of note for this clone: The read comes to an end 3 residues before the CDR3 does, leaving the germline J gene to fill in the end. The V and J genes are TRBV5-4 and TRBJ2-2; 14 bases agree with TRBD2. Germline CDR1 is SGHNT and CDR2 is YYREEE (reference sequence). The CDR3 runs to 16 residues. The ends lost 5 bases at V and 8 bases at J; junction bases unmatched: 8. Incomplete CDR3 DNA: TGTGCCAGCAGAAAGCCGGGACTAGCGGGAGCTGGGGAG. Translation gives CASRKPGLAGAGE. The full CDR3 protein is CASRKPGLAGAGELFF.

Turning to this clone: The CDR3 end is not reached by the read, which stops 3 residues before it; the germline J gene fills it in. This chain connects TRBV7-9 to TRBJ1-6; 9 positions match TRBD1. The CDR3 is made up of 14 amino acids. Germline lookup yields CDR1 SEHNR and CDR2 FQNEAQ (reference sequence). V trimming: 5 bases; J trimming: 9 bases; junction bases outside the gene matches: 5. The CDR3 loop reads CASSPGQGTSPLHF. The DNA read from the CDR3 is TGTGCCAGCAGCCCGGGACAGGGAACTTCACCC.

A word on this clone: The CDR3 end falls 3 residues outside the read, so it is completed with the germline J gene. The V call is TRBV20-1, the J call TRBJ2-1; 7 nucleotides line up with TRBD2. Trimming cost V 6 bases and J 8 bases; bases outside gene matches: 10. The germline CDR1 and CDR2 sequences are DFQATT and SNEGSKA (reference sequence). The CDR3 has 13 amino acids. The CDR3 sequence is CSAEGLDKDEQFF. The covered CDR3 bases are TGCAGTGCCGAAGGACTAGACAAAGATGAG.

CDR3 DNA, as far as it was read: TGCAGTGCTATCGACGGCCAGGTCTCTAATGAAAAA. Protein sequence: CSAIDGQVSNEK. The CDR3 as a whole reads CSAIDGQVSNEKLFF. This rearrangement joins TRBV20-1 to TRBJ1-4, with unresolved D. The CDR3 end falls 3 residues outside the read, so it is completed with the germline J gene. CDR1 is DFQATT, CDR2 SNEGSKA, per germline (reference sequence). V dropped 4 bases and J dropped 3 bases, with 15 bases sitting between them. The CDR3 spans 15 residues.

Remarks on this clone: The read halts 3 residues ahead of the CDR3 end, with the missing end drawn from the germline J gene. This sequence joins TRBV19 and TRBJ2-1, with 7 bases fitting TRBD1. The CDR3 contains 15 residues. CDR1 is LNHDA and CDR2 is SQIVND in the germline V gene (reference sequence). J gave up 5 bases and V 5 bases, and 9 bases lay outside the gene matches. CDR3 DNA, as far as it was read: TGTGCCAGTAGTTTCCGACAGGGTCACGACAATGAG. Translating gives CASSFRQGHDNE. The full CDR3 protein reads CASSFRQGHDNEQFF.

Details on this clone: The read halts 3 residues ahead of the CDR3 end, with the missing end drawn from the germline J gene. The J gene is TRBJ2-7, the V gene TRBV5-1; TRBD2 matches at 7 bases. The junction had 5 bases not matched to a gene; V was cut back by 5 bases and J by 3 bases. The CDR3 is 13 amino acids. Germline loops: CDR1 SGHRS, CDR2 YFSETQ. CDR3 DNA (partial): TGCGCCAGCAGGCCTAGCGGTTTCTACGAG. Encoded protein: CASRPSGFYE. The full CDR3 protein reads CASRPSGFYEQYF.

Turning to this clone: The read ends 3 residues shy of where the CDR3 ends; the end is completed using the germline J gene. The V gene is TRBV5-5, the J gene TRBJ2-1; no reliable D call. CDR1 and CDR2 (germline): SGHKS, YYEKEE (reference sequence). The CDR3 runs to 12 residues. Trimming pared 1 base from V and 6 bases from J, leaving 5 bases between. The CDR3 spells CASSLYSNEQFF. The sequenced part of the CDR3 DNA is TGTGCCAGCAGCTTGTATAGCAATGAG. Variable domain in full (rest from reference TRBV5-5 and TRBJ2-1): DAGVTQSPTHLIKTRGQQVTLRCSPISGHKSVSWYQQVLGQGPQFIFQYYEKEERGRGNFPDRFSARQFPNYSSELNVNALLLGDSALYLCASSLYSNEQFFGPGTRLTVL.

The sequenced CDR3 bases are TGCAGTGCTAGCCCCTCAGAATACTACGAG. It translates to CSASPSEYYE. The whole CDR3 region reads CSASPSEYYEQYF. This sequence joins TRBV20-1 and TRBJ2-7; no reliable D call. Read coverage stops 3 residues before the CDR3 terminus; the germline J gene supplies the remainder. Germline values: CDR1 DFQATT, CDR2 SNEGSKA (reference sequence). CDR3 length: 13 residues. V lost 3 bases to trimming and J lost 3 bases, with 12 bases between them.

A remark on this clone: The observed sequence ends 3 residues before the CDR3 terminus, with the missing tail filled in from the germline J gene. The chain combines TRBV2 with TRBJ2-2; 9 positions match TRBD1. The V segment lost 7 bases and the J segment 5 bases; nucleotides outside the gene matches: 5. Germline-derived CDR1 and CDR2 are SNHLY and FYNNEI. The CDR3 length is 14 residues. Incomplete CDR3 DNA: TGTGCCAGCATCGGACAGGGGTGGACCGGGGAG. It is translated as CASIGQGWTGE. Given in full, the CDR3 is CASIGQGWTGELFF.

On this clone: The read terminates 3 residues before the CDR3 end, so the remaining end is supplied by the germline J gene. The genes are TRBV7-9 and TRBJ1-1; D ambiguous. The CDR3 extends over 12 amino acids. CDR1 is SEHNR, CDR2 FQNEAQ, per germline (reference sequence). The CDR3 bases that were read are TGTGCCAGCAGCCCAGGACTAGCGGGG. The encoded protein is CASSPGLAG. The entire CDR3 protein reads CASSPGLAGAFF.

Of note for this clone: The read falls 3 residues short of the CDR3 end, and the missing part is taken from the germline J gene. This chain connects TRBV28 to TRBJ1-5, with 7 positions matching TRBD1. The junction had 11 bases not matched to a gene; V was cut back by 6 bases and J by 6 bases. CDR1 and CDR2 (germline): MDHEN, SYDVKM. The CDR3 contains 15 residues. This chain's CDR3 is CASSSRQGEIQPQHF. CDR3 DNA, as far as it was read: TGTGCCAGCAGCTCCCGACAGGGTGAGATTCAGCCC.

Comments on this clone: The read finishes 3 residues shy of the CDR3 end, and the germline J gene is used to complete it. The J gene is TRBJ1-1, the V gene TRBV28; D is possibly TRBD1 (5 bases). Germline assignment: CDR1 MDHEN and CDR2 SYDVKM. With 2 bases removed from V and 4 bases from J, the gap between germline ends came to 14 bases. This CDR3 has 15 amino acids. The part of the CDR3 DNA that was read is TGTGCCAGCAGTTTAGGTAGGGGATTTCGCACTGAA. This codes for CASSLGRGFRTE. In full, the CDR3 reads CASSLGRGFRTEAFF.

Regarding this clone: The missing CDR3 end, 3 residues past where the read stops, is filled in from the germline J gene. The chain is built from TRBV20-1 and TRBJ2-3; the match to TRBD2 covers 7 bases. This CDR3 comprises 15 residues. With V trimmed by 3 bases and J by 0 bases, 6 bases remained unmatched. Germline lookup yields CDR1 DFQATT and CDR2 SNEGSKA (reference sequence). Incomplete CDR3 DNA: TGCAGTGCTAGGAGACTAGCTGATAGCACAGATACG. Amino acid sequence: CSARRLADSTDT. The complete CDR3 protein is CSARRLADSTDTQYF.

With respect to this clone: The read falls 3 residues short of the CDR3 end, and the missing part is taken from the germline J gene. This chain uses TRBV4-1 with TRBJ2-5; 7 nucleotides agree with TRBD2. The CDR3 contains 14 residues. Germline trimming cut 8 bases from V and 4 bases from J; bases unmatched to any gene: 10. Per the germline V gene, CDR1 is MGHRA and CDR2 is YSYEKL. The sequenced part of the CDR3 DNA is TGCGCCAGCGGAGAGCGGGATCTGGTAGAGACC. Its protein is CASGERDLVET. The whole CDR3 protein reads CASGERDLVETQYF.

With regard to this clone: Read data end 3 residues before the CDR3 end; the end is taken from the germline J gene. The chain links TRBV25-1 to TRBJ2-7; D gene unclear. Germline-derived CDR1 and CDR2 are MGHDK and SYGVNS. The CDR3 consists of 12 residues. Between the trimmed V and J ends, which lost 2 bases and 3 bases, there was a span of 5 bases. The CDR3 bases that were read are TGTGCCAGCAGTGAACTTAACTACGAG. This codes for CASSELNYE. The entire CDR3 protein reads CASSELNYEQYF.

Comment on this clone: The CDR3 goes on 3 residues after the read ends, and that part is filled in from the germline J gene. This chain connects TRBV2 to TRBJ2-3, with 8 bases fitting TRBD1. Germline CDR1 SNHLY, CDR2 FYNNEI. V gave up 6 bases and J gave up 5 bases; unmatched junction bases: 1. The CDR3 covers 12 residues. The CDR3 loop is CASRGQEDTQYF. Incomplete CDR3 DNA: TGTGCCAGCAGGGGACAGGAAGATACG.

About this clone: The CDR3 is cut off 3 residues early in the read; its end comes from the germline J gene. The chain joins TRBV6-4 to TRBJ2-3; 9 bases are a match to TRBD2. This CDR3 region has 15 residues. V gave up 0 bases and J gave up 5 bases; unmatched junction bases: 3. CDR1 MRHNA and CDR2 SNTAGT come from the germline V gene. The CDR3 DNA, read in part, is TGTGCCAGCAGTGACTCGGCGGGAGGGCTAGATACG. As protein: CASSDSAGGLDT. The full CDR3 sequence reads CASSDSAGGLDTQYF.

A word on this clone: The read ends 3 residues early relative to the CDR3; the germline J gene fills the gap. The genes are TRBV2 and TRBJ2-3; D remains ambiguous. The CDR3 contains 13 residues. CDR1 SNHLY and CDR2 FYNNEI come from the germline V gene. Between the trimmed V and J ends, which lost 8 bases and 0 bases, there was a span of 9 bases. The part of the CDR3 DNA that was read is TGTGCCAGCTGGGCGCAGAGCACAGATACG. This sequence encodes CASWAQSTDT. The full CDR3 sequence reads CASWAQSTDTQYF.

Concerning this clone: The junction departs from the called germline gene at one end, perhaps through a read error. The read falls 3 residues short of the CDR3 end, and the missing part is taken from the germline J gene. V usage is TRBV4-2 and J usage is TRBJ2-1; 7 nucleotides match TRBD1. Per the germline V gene, CDR1 is LGHNA and CDR2 is YNFKEQ. CDR3 length: 16 residues. The CDR3 is CASSPGKTGYHNEQFF. The sequenced part of the CDR3 DNA is TGCGCCAGCAGCCCAGGGAAGACAGGGTACCACAATGAG.

On this clone itself: The read comes to an end 3 residues before the CDR3 does, leaving the germline J gene to fill in the end. The chain couples TRBV7-1 to TRBJ2-5; perhaps TRBD2 as D (7 bases). TRBV7-1 is given ORF status, its function remaining uncertain. Between the trimmed V and J ends, which lost 3 bases and 4 bases, there was a span of 33 bases. The CDR3 has 21 residues. The CDR3 protein is CASSSTKLGSTQGGGRETQYF. CDR3 bases read: TGTGCCAGCAGCTCCACCAAGCTAGGGTCCACTCAAGGGGGAGGGAGAGAGACC.

Frequency places this clone as medium-sized (0.01 to 0.1%). The read ends 3 residues shy of where the CDR3 ends; the end is completed using the germline J gene. V is TRBV13 and J is TRBJ2-7; tentative D call: TRBD1 (6 bases). V gave up 5 bases and J gave up 6 bases, with 14 bases separating them. CDR1 PRHDT and CDR2 FYEKMQ come from the germline V gene (reference sequence). CDR3 length: 13 residues. CDR3 sequence reads: CASSTTGSREQYF. CDR3 DNA, as far as it was read: TGTGCCAGCAGCACAACAGGGTCCCGCGAG. Full variable domain (outside the CDR3, taken from reference TRBV13 and TRBJ2-7): AAGVIQSPRHLIKEKRETATLKCYPIPRHDTVYWYQQGPGQDPQFLISFYEKMQSDKGSIPDRFSAQQFSDYHSELNMSSLELGDSALYFCASSTTGSREQYFGPGTRLTVT.